The clone carrying this T cell receptor beta chain was observed a few times. Its specificity is unknown. Libraries were prepared by immunoSEQ multiplex PCR; TCRdb keeps only in-frame clonotypes and omits some of them. In the table there are approximately 15,000 clones, approximately 58% of which are singletons. Treatment: treatment-naive control, cytoreductive nephrectomy. Control tumors came from a handful of females and some twelve males, aged roughly 35 to 90. The sample originates from a study of radiation and T cells in renal cell carcinoma. Germline-derived CDR1 and CDR2 are SGHAT and FQNNGV. This CDR3 has 15 amino acids. The germline V and J ends were trimmed by 1 base and 8 bases, with 16 bases remaining between them. General study points: Compared with controls, irradiated tumors had more, larger dominant CDR3 motifs. In nephrectomy-only tumors, top 100 clonotypes averaged roughly 45%, versus 54% irradiated.

The chain links TRBV11-2 to TRBJ2-3; D is possibly TRBD1 (5 bases). Sequenced material: tumor tissue, taken from a patient whose treatment was nephrectomy without radiotherapy. The sequence was obtained from a man aged 40-50 years with renal cell carcinoma. The CDR3 here is CASSLVVGQGSTQYF. DNA for the CDR3: TGTGCCAGCAGCTTAGTGGTGGGGCAGGGAAGTACGCAGTATTTT.